The 28 T cell receptor beta chains given below trace back to one sample, sequenced in a study of OX40 agonist ivuxolimab in advanced cancers. Here immunoSEQ multiplex PCR was the method, and the copy in TCRdb shows in-frame clones only, minus some. The sample has approximately 74,000 clones; less than 95% are singletons. The sample here was CD4+ or CD8+ T cells sorted from blood, taken in a trial of the OX40 agonist ivuxolimab. Receptors originate from an adult with an advanced solid tumor such as melanoma, head and neck, liver or kidney cancer.

This sequence joins TRBV5-1 and TRBJ2-5, with D possibly matching TRBD1 (6 bases). Germline V gene data show CDR1 as SGHRS and CDR2 as YFSETQ. This CDR3 spans 14 amino acids. V was shortened by 4 bases and J by 1 base, with 11 bases between the two germline ends. CDR3 protein: CASSNQGLQETQYF. The DNA of the CDR3 is TGCGCCAGCAGCAATCAGGGGCTCCAAGAGACCCAGTACTTC.

The chain joins TRBV9 to TRBJ2-1; D is perhaps TRBD1 (5 bases). Trimming cost V 4 bases and J 5 bases, with 16 bases left between them. The germline CDR1 and CDR2 sequences are SGDLS and YYNGEE. The CDR3 is 15 amino acids. The CDR3 DNA follows: TGTGCCAGCAGCCTCCAGGGTCTCTGGGACAATGAGCAGTTCTTC. Protein sequence: CASSLQGLWDNEQFF.

V usage is TRBV29-1 and J usage is TRBJ2-7; D not resolved. V gave up 5 bases and J gave up 2 bases, with 7 bases separating them. The CDR3 covers 11 residues. From germline, CDR1 is SQVTM and CDR2 ANQGSEA. CDR3 DNA sequence: TGCAGCGTTCGGGCTGCCTACGAGCAGTACTTC. This translates into CSVRAAYEQYF.

This rearrangement joins TRBV28 to TRBJ1-1; tentative D call: TRBD1 (5 bases). V was shortened by 7 bases and J by 0 bases, with 18 bases between the two germline ends. Germline V gives CDR1 MDHEN, CDR2 SYDVKM. There are 16 residues in the CDR3. In DNA form, the CDR3 reads TGTGCCAGCAAGTTTCCGGGACGGAACATGAACACTGAAGCTTTCTTT. Translated, it gives CASKFPGRNMNTEAFF.

This rearrangement joins TRBV7-2 to TRBJ1-5; the D is unclear. CDR1 and CDR2 from the germline V gene are SGHTA and FQGNSA. Trimming left V 1 base short and J 0 bases short, with 7 bases between. CDR3 length equals 15 residues. The CDR3 region is CASSLVGSSNQPQHF. The CDR3 DNA sequence: TGTGCCAGCAGCTTAGTGGGGAGTAGCAATCAGCCCCAGCATTTT.

The gene calls are TRBV11-2 and TRBJ1-2; the D gene is possibly TRBD1 (6 bases). Per the germline V gene, CDR1 is SGHAT and CDR2 is FQNNGV. The CDR3 loop spans 16 amino acids. Trimming pared 0 bases from V and 8 bases from J, leaving 19 bases between. CDR3 nucleotide sequence: TGTGCCAGCAGCTTAGAACCGAAGGGGGGAGACGGGGGCTACACCTTC. This translates into CASSLEPKGGDGGYTF.

The chain couples TRBV7-2 to TRBJ1-6; D is ambiguous. The CDR3 contains 12 residues. V lost 5 bases and J 7 bases, leaving 6 bases between the germline ends. Germline CDR1 and CDR2: SGHTA and FQGNSA. The CDR3 bases are TGTGCCAGCAGCCTAAGGAATTCACCCCTCCACTTT. Amino acids: CASSLRNSPLHF.

The J gene is TRBJ2-3, the V gene TRBV27; D is undetermined. Per germline, CDR1 MNHEY and CDR2 SMNVEV (reference sequence). The CDR3 is 13 amino acids. V lost 7 bases to trimming and J lost 0 bases, with 8 bases between them. The CDR3 bases are TGTGCCAGCAAGTCCAGAAGCACAGATACGCAGTATTTT. It codes for CASKSRSTDTQYF.

This chain connects TRBV19 to TRBJ2-1; TRBD2 might be the D (5 bases). The CDR3 covers 14 residues. Germline CDR1 and CDR2: LNHDA and SQIVND (reference sequence). V lost 6 bases to trimming and J lost 7 bases, with 16 bases between them. CDR3 in amino acids: CASRWFGESNEQFF. Here the CDR3 DNA reads TGTGCCAGTAGGTGGTTCGGGGAATCAAATGAGCAGTTCTTC. The variable domain in full, with the rest retrieved from reference TRBV19 and TRBJ2-1, is DGGITQSPKYLFRKEGQNVTLSCEQNLNHDAMYWYRQDPGQGLRLIYYSQIVNDFQKGDIAEGYSVSREKKESFPLTVTSAQKNPTAFYLCASRWFGESNEQFFGPGTRLTVL.

V and J are TRBV5-1 and TRBJ1-1; D possibly corresponds to TRBD1 (5 bases). CDR1 and CDR2 from the germline V gene are SGHRS and YFSETQ. CDR3 size: 13 residues. The V end lost 2 bases, the J end lost 2 bases, and 7 bases lay between the germline ends. DNA for the CDR3: TGCGCCAGCAGCTTTGACAGAAACACTGAAGCTTTCTTT. Translated, it gives CASSFDRNTEAFF.

The chain has TRBV28 and TRBJ2-7, with no clear D. Germline CDR1 MDHEN, CDR2 SYDVKM. Trimming left V 8 bases short and J 1 base short, with 12 bases between. This CDR3 is built from 13 residues. CDR3 residues: CASLGRPSYEQYF. The CDR3 nucleotides read TGTGCCAGCCTCGGTCGCCCTTCCTACGAGCAGTACTTC.

About this clone: No conserved phenylalanine or tryptophan ends this CDR3, so it is likely a read error. The rearrangement links TRBV2 to TRBJ1-2; D is uncertain. The V gene lost 4 bases and the J gene lost 4 bases, with 4 bases spanning the gap. Germline V gene data show CDR1 as SNHLY and CDR2 as FYNNEI. CDR3 length equals 11 residues. Written as DNA, the CDR3 is TGTGCCAGCAGTGCCACCTATGGCTACACCGTC. It codes for CASSATYGYTV.

The V gene is TRBV28, the J gene TRBJ2-1; D not certain. V shed 3 bases and J shed 7 bases, with 13 bases lying between them. The CDR3 is 14 residues long. The germline V gene has CDR1 MDHEN and CDR2 SYDVKM. In DNA, the CDR3 is TGTGCCAGCAGTTTGTCGGCGGCCTCGAATGAGCAGTTCTTC. Amino acid sequence: CASSLSAASNEQFF.

The chain joins TRBV29-1 to TRBJ2-3; perhaps TRBD1 as D (5 bases). The CDR3 runs to 13 residues. Germline V gene sequence: CDR1 SQVTM, CDR2 ANQGSEA. Trimming removed 4 bases at V and 1 base at J, with 9 bases between. For the CDR3, the DNA is TGCAGCGTTGTGGTAGGGGGCACAGATACGCAGTATTTT. This gives the protein CSVVVGGTDTQYF.

The gene calls are TRBV30 and TRBJ1-2; D ambiguous. Trimming pared 0 bases from V and 8 bases from J, leaving 10 bases between. Germline assignment: CDR1 GTSNPN and CDR2 SVGIG (reference sequence). The CDR3 has 12 residues. This CDR3 is CAWSVGGRGYTF. DNA for the CDR3: TGTGCCTGGAGTGTCGGAGGTCGCGGCTACACCTTC.

The V gene is TRBV28, the J gene TRBJ1-1, with a tentative D call TRBD1 (5 bases). V shed 4 bases and J shed 4 bases, with 19 bases lying between them. The CDR3 sequence is 16 residues long. Germline CDR1 and CDR2: MDHEN and SYDVKM. The CDR3 here is CASSSHPGYGGTEAFF. The CDR3 DNA reads as TGTGCCAGCAGTTCCCATCCAGGGTACGGTGGCACTGAAGCTTTCTTT.

This rearrangement joins TRBV5-4 to TRBJ1-1; no definite D call. The CDR3 totals 15 residues. V was cut by 0 bases and J by 2 bases, with 11 bases left in between. Germline CDR1 is SGHNT and CDR2 is YYREEE (reference sequence). CDR3 nucleotides: TGTGCCAGCAGCTTGGAGGGCAGAGCTAACACTGAAGCTTTCTTT. Translation gives CASSLEGRANTEAFF.

This chain joins TRBV5-6 and TRBJ2-5; 10 positions match TRBD2. The germline V gene has CDR1 SGHDT and CDR2 YYEEEE. V trimming: 4 bases; J trimming: 2 bases; junction bases outside the gene matches: 8. The CDR3 covers 16 residues. The DNA of the CDR3 is TGTGCCAGCAGCGGTCCGGGACTAGCGTATCAAGAGACCCAGTACTTC. This sequence encodes CASSGPGLAYQETQYF.

The V gene is TRBV6-6, the J gene TRBJ1-2; D uncertain. Trimming pared 4 bases from V and 8 bases from J, leaving 8 bases between. CDR1 and CDR2 from the germline V gene are MNHNY and SVGAGI (reference sequence). The CDR3 has 11 residues. The CDR3 DNA reads as TGTGCCAGCAGTTTGGCAGGAGGCTACACCTTC. This gives the protein CASSLAGGYTF.

V is TRBV15 and J is TRBJ2-7, with D unresolved. Germline CDR1 and CDR2: LNHNV and YYDKDF (reference sequence). The V end lost 1 base, the J end lost 2 bases, and 12 bases lay between the germline ends. The CDR3 sequence is 15 residues long. The CDR3 spells CATSRGGDQAYEQYF. The CDR3 nucleotides are TGTGCCACCAGCAGAGGGGGTGACCAGGCCTACGAGCAGTACTTC.

The chain recombines TRBV7-8 with TRBJ2-2, with TRBD2 identical over 7 bases. The CDR3 has 17 amino acids. Germline-derived CDR1 and CDR2 are SGHVS and FQNEAQ. With V trimmed by 3 bases and J by 1 base, 8 bases remained unmatched. The CDR3 is CASSFVRGGRNTGELFF. The DNA for the CDR3 is TGTGCCAGCAGCTTCGTTCGCGGGGGTCGGAACACCGGGGAGCTGTTTTTT. The full variable domain, in which reference TRBV7-8 and TRBJ2-2 provide the parts outside the CDR3, is GAGVSQSPRYKVAKRGQDVALRCDPISGHVSLFWYQQALGQGPEFLTYFQNEAQLDKSGLPSDRFFAERPEGSVSTLKIQRTQQEDSAVYLCASSFVRGGRNTGELFFGEGSRLTVL.

The genes are TRBV11-3 and TRBJ1-1; no reliable D call. CDR1 is SGHNT and CDR2 is YENEEA in the germline V gene. The CDR3 has 13 residues. V dropped 1 base and J dropped 4 bases, with 7 bases sitting between them. Written as DNA, the CDR3 is TGTGCCAGCAGCTTAGGGAGGGCCACTGAAGCTTTCTTT. Translated, it gives CASSLGRATEAFF.

This clone was seen more than once but under ten times. The chain links TRBV5-5 to TRBJ2-2; possibly TRBD2 for D (5 bases). The germline V gene encodes CDR1 SGHKS and CDR2 YYEKEE (reference sequence). The germline V and J ends were trimmed by 5 bases and 4 bases, with 15 bases remaining between them. The CDR3 loop spans 15 amino acids. The DNA of the CDR3 is TGTGCCAGCAGTCGGAGTCCTGAGGGCACCGGGGAGCTGTTTTTT. Amino acid sequence: CASSRSPEGTGELFF. Full variable domain (remainder filled in from reference TRBV5-5 and TRBJ2-2): DAGVTQSPTHLIKTRGQQVTLRCSPISGHKSVSWYQQVLGQGPQFIFQYYEKEERGRGNFPDRFSARQFPNYSSELNVNALLLGDSALYLCASSRSPEGTGELFFGEGSRLTVL.

This rearrangement joins TRBV7-6 to TRBJ1-5, with D possibly matching TRBD1 (5 bases). V gave up 5 bases and J gave up 4 bases, with 9 bases separating them. The CDR3 sequence is 13 residues long. CDR1 SGHVS and CDR2 FNYEAQ come from the germline V gene. The CDR3, as DNA: TGTGCCAGCAGCGCGGACACGAATCAGCCCCAGCATTTT. It is translated as CASSADTNQPQHF.

This chain joins TRBV10-3 and TRBJ2-1, with 11 nucleotides matching TRBD1. The junction had 7 bases not matched to a gene; V was cut back by 5 bases and J by 10 bases. Germline CDR1 ENHRY, CDR2 SYGVKD. This CDR3 spans 14 amino acids. The CDR3 nucleotides read TGTGCCATCAGTCCGGGACAGGGGGATCGAGAGCAGTTCTTC. Translating it yields CAISPGQGDREQFF.

The CDR3, as DNA: TGTGCCAGCAGCTTAGATGGGACTAGCAATGAGCAGTTCTTC. As protein: CASSLDGTSNEQFF. The chain links TRBV11-2 to TRBJ2-1; 8 bases line up with TRBD2. The J segment lost 6 bases and the V segment lost 0 bases, leaving 1 base of the junction unmatched. Germline-derived CDR1 and CDR2 are SGHAT and FQNNGV. The CDR3 is 14 residues long.

This clone was recorded a few times. The genes are TRBV28 and TRBJ1-6, with 10 bases aligning to TRBD1. Germline-derived CDR1 and CDR2 are MDHEN and SYDVKM. The length of the CDR3 is 15 residues. Trimming removed 3 bases from V and 10 bases from J; junction bases left unmatched: 6. The CDR3 nucleotides are TGTGCCAGCAGTTTTGGGGGACAGGGGTACTCACCCCTCCACTTT. It is translated as CASSFGGQGYSPLHF.

The chain combines TRBV7-2 with TRBJ2-7, with 12 bases lining up with TRBD2. The V segment lost 2 bases and the J segment 6 bases; nucleotides outside the gene matches: 5. Germline loops: CDR1 SGHTA, CDR2 FQGNSA. This CDR3 spans 15 amino acids. The CDR3 protein is CASSLLAGGVGEQYF. The CDR3 nucleotides read TGTGCCAGCAGCTTACTAGCGGGAGGGGTTGGCGAGCAGTACTTC. Filled out from reference TRBV7-2 and TRBJ2-7, the complete variable domain reads GAGVSQSPSNKVTEKGKDVELRCDPISGHTALYWYRQSLGQGLEFLIYFQGNSAPDKSGLPSDRFSAERTGGSVSTLTIQRTQQEDSAVYLCASSLLAGGVGEQYFGPGTRLTVT.